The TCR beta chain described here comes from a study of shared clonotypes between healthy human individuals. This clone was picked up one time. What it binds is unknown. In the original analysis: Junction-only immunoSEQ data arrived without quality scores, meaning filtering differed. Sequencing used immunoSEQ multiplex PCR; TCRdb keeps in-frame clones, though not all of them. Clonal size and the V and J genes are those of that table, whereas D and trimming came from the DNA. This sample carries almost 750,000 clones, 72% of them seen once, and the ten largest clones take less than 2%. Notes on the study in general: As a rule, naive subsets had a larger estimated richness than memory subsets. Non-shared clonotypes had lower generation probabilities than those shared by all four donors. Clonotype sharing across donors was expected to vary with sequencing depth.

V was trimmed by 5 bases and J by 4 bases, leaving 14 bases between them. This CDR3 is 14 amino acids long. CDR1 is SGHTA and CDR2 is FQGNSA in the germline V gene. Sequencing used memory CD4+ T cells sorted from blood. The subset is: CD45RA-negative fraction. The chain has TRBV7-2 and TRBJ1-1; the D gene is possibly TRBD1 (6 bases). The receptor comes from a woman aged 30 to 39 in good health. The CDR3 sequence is CASSVQGGGTEAFF. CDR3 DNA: TGTGCCAGCAGCGTACAGGGAGGAGGCACTGAAGCTTTCTTT.